These 8 T cell receptor beta chains share one sample of origin, sequenced in a study of CD8+ T cells in alopecia areata (dated by TCRdb to the late 2010s). Cells from pooled mouse cutaneous lymph nodes were stained for CD4, CD8alpha, NKG2D, NKG2ACE and other markers and then sorted on a BD Influx. The receptor library was made with the immunoSEQ multiplex PCR assay. RNA was extracted from all samples and reverse transcribed into cDNA as template for TCR sequencing. In TCRdb, the immuneACCESS table is reduced to in-frame sequences with V and J assigned. These tables do not hold every clone; where another copy was compared, an unresolved V gene accounts for under half, and the others remain unexplained. This sample holds roughly 260,000 clones in total, without any singletons. The ten most abundant clones make up roughly 1.2% of the sample. Sequenced material: CD4+ T cells sorted from a lymph node. The source of these receptors is a C3H/HeJ mouse with alopecia areata. This strain possesses the MHC haplotype H2-k.

Concerning this clone itself: The gene names given are mouse names. The missing CDR3 end, 4 residues past where the read stops, is filled in from the germline J gene. This sequence joins TRBV5 and TRBJ1-1, with D possibly matching TRBD1 (6 bases). Germline V gene sequence: CDR1 LGHNA, CDR2 YNLKQL (reference sequence). This CDR3 region has 13 residues. The CDR3 reads CASSQVGTTEVFF. The DNA read from the CDR3 is TGTGCCAGCAGCCAAGTTGGGACAACA.

This clone has only a few counts. Genes and germline come from the mouse. Sequencing ends 4 residues short of the CDR3 end; the germline J gene provides the rest. The V call is TRBV31, the J call TRBJ2-2; possibly TRBD2 for D (6 bases). The CDR3 has 15 residues. In germline, CDR1 is GKSSPN, CDR2 SITVG. Trimming left V 3 bases short and J 0 bases short, with 11 bases between. The CDR3 sequence: CAWRGDSANTGQLYF. Incomplete CDR3 DNA: TGTGCCTGGAGGGGGGACTCCGCAAACACCGGG.

About this clone: Mouse gene names and germline throughout. The read is 4 residues too short to cover the CDR3 end, so that end is filled in from the germline J gene. Other DNA sequences of this sample code for an identical CDR3. J is TRBJ1-2 and V is TRBV31; a possible D gene is TRBD1 (5 bases). Germline-derived CDR1 and CDR2 are GKSSPN and SITVG. The germline V and J ends were trimmed by 0 bases and 0 bases, with 11 bases remaining between them. The CDR3 extends over 15 amino acids. CDR3 DNA, as far as it was read: TGTGCCTGGAGTCTAGGTAGGGGTGCAAACTCC. Translation: CAWSLGRGANS. The whole CDR3 sequence reads CAWSLGRGANSDYTF.

Comments on this clone: Genes and germline come from the mouse. The CDR3 end falls 4 residues outside the read, so it is completed with the germline J gene. The rearrangement joins TRBV19 to TRBJ2-1; TRBD1 matches 9 bases. This CDR3 has 15 amino acids. CDR1 is FNHDT and CDR2 is SITEND in the germline V gene (reference sequence). J gave up 3 bases and V 4 bases, and 5 bases lay outside the gene matches. The CDR3 sequence is CASSAPGQGYAEQFF. The CDR3 bases that were read are TGTGCCAGCAGTGCCCCGGGACAGGGCTATGCT.

This clone was recorded a few times. Gene names and germline match the mouse. Incomplete CDR3 DNA: TGTGCCAGCAGTCGGGACTGGGGTACTAGTCAAAAC. It translates to CASSRDWGTSQN. From start to end, the CDR3 is CASSRDWGTSQNTLYF. The rearrangement uses TRBV13-1 and TRBJ2-4; 10 nucleotides line up with TRBD2. The read terminates 4 residues before the CDR3 end, so the remaining end is supplied by the germline J gene. CDR1 and CDR2 (germline): NSHNY, SYGAGN. The length of the CDR3 is 16 residues. The trim removed 4 bases at V and 0 bases at J, leaving 5 bases unmatched.

To note about this clone: Gene labels here are mouse ones. The read terminates 4 residues ahead of where the CDR3 ends, so the germline J gene completes it. V is TRBV14 and J is TRBJ2-5; 7 nucleotides line up with TRBD1. This CDR3 region has 15 residues. J lost 2 bases, V lost 2 bases, and 5 bases had no gene match. The germline CDR1 and CDR2 sequences are SGHDT and FRDEAV. CDR3 DNA, as far as it was read: TGTGCCAGCAGTTTAAACGGGGACAGCCAAGAC. Its translation is CASSLNGDSQD. The whole CDR3 region reads CASSLNGDSQDTQYF.

Note on this clone: Germline and genes here are mouse. The read ends 4 residues before the CDR3 terminus; that terminus is restored from the germline J gene. V usage is TRBV5 and J usage is TRBJ1-1; D is possibly TRBD1 (6 bases). This CDR3 has 14 residues. Germline V CDR1 and CDR2: LGHNA, YNLKQL (reference sequence). The DNA read from the CDR3 is TGTGCCAGCAGCCAAGAGGGGGGCGGGGGA. Translation: CASSQEGGGG. The entire CDR3 protein is CASSQEGGGGEVFF.

This clone showed up just a few times. Mouse gene names and germline throughout. The sample carries other DNA sequences with the same CDR3. CDR3: CASRTGGDSDYTF. The CDR3 bases that were read are TGTGCCAGCCGGACAGGGGGAGACTCC. This chain joins TRBV13-1 and TRBJ1-2; TRBD1 agrees at 10 bases. The CDR3 is cut off 4 residues early in the read; its end comes from the germline J gene. Germline V lookup: CDR1 NSHNY, CDR2 SYGAGN. The V gene end was trimmed by 7 bases and the J gene end by 3 bases; junction bases not matched to a gene: 3. The CDR3 length is 13 residues.